What follows are 26 T cell receptor beta chains derived from one specimen sequenced in a study of breast tumors, draining lymph nodes, adjacent tissues listed by TCRdb under 2016. Library prep was done by multiplex PCR. Reads for this sample came from an Illumina HiSeq 2000. TCRdb trimmed public reads at Q25 via fastp, called clones via MiXCR and kept in-frame beta chains. Merged by CDR3 protein, the rows form single entries marked with the most common genes and DNA. Present in this sample are about 180,000 distinct CDR3 sequences, approximately 33% of which were seen just once. The ten most abundant clones make up 3.8% of the sample. The axillary draining lymph nodes of breast cancer patients were the source of the lymph node samples. Source material: axillary lymph node tissue. The source of these receptors is a female donor with breast cancer. Some clones in this sample may be carry-over from other donors' samples.

With respect to this clonotype: Sequence at one end of the junction differs from germline and may be a read error. The chain is built from TRBV10-3 and TRBJ2-6; perhaps TRBD1 as D (6 bases). Germline-derived CDR1 and CDR2 are ENHRY and SYGVKD. The CDR3 has 16 amino acids. The DNA for the CDR3 is TGTGCCAGCAGGGCCGCCACAGGGTCGTTTGTGAACACTGAAGCTTTC. This sequence encodes CASRAATGSFVNTEAF.

This clonotype was observed once. The V gene is TRBV7-9, the J gene TRBJ2-1; perhaps TRBD2 as D (6 bases). The CDR3 is 17 amino acids. V lost 4 bases to trimming and J lost 9 bases, with 25 bases between them. Germline CDR1 reads SEHNR; CDR2 reads FQNEAQ (reference sequence). The CDR3 here is CASSSGERQEGRSEQFF. Here the CDR3 DNA reads TGTGCCAGCAGCTCGGGGGAGAGGCAGGAGGGCCGTAGTGAGCAGTTCTTC. The full variable domain, rest sourced from reference TRBV7-9 and TRBJ2-1, is DTGVSQNPRHKITKRGQNVTFRCDPISEHNRLYWYRQTLGQGPEFLTYFQNEAQLEKSRLLSDRFSAERPKGSFSTLEIQRTEQGDSAMYLCASSSGERQEGRSEQFFGPGTRLTVL.

In its sample, this clonotype was seen many times. Relative to the germline gene, one junction end is altered; a read error may explain this. The chain carries TRBV7-9 and TRBJ1-2; 7 nucleotides align to TRBD1. Germline values: CDR1 SEHNR, CDR2 FQNEAQ (reference sequence). The CDR3 has 15 amino acids. Written as DNA, the CDR3 is TGTGCCAGCAGCCCTAGTATCGGACAGGTGCATGGCTACCCCTTC. Its translation is CASSPSIGQVHGYPF. Filled out from reference TRBV7-9 and TRBJ1-2, the complete variable domain reads DTGVSQNPRHKITKRGQNVTFRCDPISEHNRLYWYRQTLGQGPEFLTYFQNEAQLEKSRLLSDRFSAERPKGSFSTLEIQRTEQGDSAMYLCASSPSIGQVHGYPFGSGTRLTVV.

This clonotype occurred a few times. The chain has TRBV9 and TRBJ2-1; 11 bases are a match to TRBD2. The CDR3 has 16 amino acids. Germline V gene data show CDR1 as SGDLS and CDR2 as YYNGEE. With 4 bases clipped from V and 4 bases from J, the junction kept 7 bases outside the gene matches. DNA of the CDR3: TGTGCCAGCAGCCTTAGCGGGGGGGCTTCTTACAATGAGCAGTTCTTC. Its protein is CASSLSGGASYNEQFF.

This clonotype occurred many times. A much larger clone lies a single base off, so this may be a read error. The genes are TRBV7-2 and TRBJ1-2; no firm D call. This CDR3 has 13 residues. In germline, CDR1 is SGHTA, CDR2 FQGNSA. The CDR3 is CASNLNRAYGYTF. Written as DNA, the CDR3 is TGTGCCAGCAACTTAAACCGGGCCTATGGCTACACCTTC.

This clonotype was seen repeatedly, ten times or more. The chain has TRBV12-3 or TRBV12-4 and TRBJ2-7; no clear D gene. The CDR3 is made up of 14 amino acids. V lost 1 base, J lost 6 bases, and 13 bases lay in between. The CDR3: CASSLGQASSEQYF. The CDR3 DNA reads as TGTGCCAGCAGTTTAGGGCAAGCCAGCAGCGAGCAGTACTTC.

This clonotype was counted at least ten times. This chain links TRBV9 with TRBJ1-2; D is uncertain. Per the germline V gene, CDR1 is SGDLS and CDR2 is YYNGEE. The CDR3 runs to 11 residues. V shed 3 bases and J shed 8 bases, with 8 bases lying between them. The CDR3 loop is CASSDTGGYTF. The CDR3 region has the DNA TGTGCCAGCAGCGACACCGGGGGCTACACCTTC.

Many counts were recorded for this clonotype. The chain is built from TRBV14 and TRBJ2-2, with TRBD2 identical over 7 bases. The V and J ends lost 5 bases and 9 bases, in that order; junction bases with no gene match: 9. Germline CDR1 reads SGHDN; CDR2 reads FVKESK. The CDR3 runs to 14 residues. Here the CDR3 DNA reads TGTGCCAGCAGCTTGGGACTATCCCCCAGGGAGCTGTTTTTT. It yields the protein CASSLGLSPRELFF.

This chain uses TRBV19 with TRBJ2-7; the match to TRBD1 covers 12 bases. Germline CDR1 LNHDA, CDR2 SQIVND (reference sequence). The CDR3 consists of 16 residues. V trimming: 5 bases; J trimming: 4 bases; junction bases outside the gene matches: 9. CDR3 sequence: CASSSPGTGGRYEQYF. The CDR3 nucleotides are TGTGCCAGTAGTTCCCCCGGGACAGGGGGCCGGTACGAGCAGTACTTC.

In the case of this clonotype: This may arise from a read error, as a much more abundant clone is one base away. The chain joins TRBV6-5 to TRBJ2-1, with TRBD2 matching over 9 bases. The CDR3 is made up of 15 amino acids. Germline V gene lookup returns CDR1 MNHEY and CDR2 SVGAGI. DNA for the CDR3: TGTGCCAGCAGCTTCGGGACTAGCAGATACAATGAGCAGCTCTTC. Translation: CASSFGTSRYNEQLF.

There are many counts of this clonotype. The V call is TRBV5-1, the J call TRBJ2-5; either TRBD1 or TRBD2 may supply D (5 bases each). CDR3 size: 15 residues. V lost 0 bases and J lost 0, with 9 bases in between. CDR1 SGHRS and CDR2 YFSETQ come from the germline V gene. The chain's CDR3 is CASSLERGDQETQYF. CDR3 bases: TGCGCCAGCAGCTTGGAGAGGGGCGACCAAGAGACCCAGTACTTC.

The sample holds a few counts of this clonotype. One junction end disagrees with the germline gene, perhaps due to a read error. This rearrangement joins TRBV3-1 to TRBJ1-2, with no clear D. The germline V gene encodes CDR1 LGHDT and CDR2 YNNKEL (reference sequence). This CDR3 spans 13 amino acids. The CDR3 spells CPSSQDWGYGYTF. CDR3 in DNA: TGTCCCAGCAGCCAAGATTGGGGCTATGGCTACACCTTC.

The sample holds one count of this clonotype. This sequence joins TRBV6-5 and TRBJ1-2; D is undetermined. Trimming stripped 2 bases from V and 7 bases from J, with 17 bases between. This CDR3 contains 15 residues. Germline loops: CDR1 MNHEY, CDR2 SVGAGI. The CDR3, as DNA: TGTGCCAGCAGTTACACGGGCACCGAGACCTCTGGCTACACCTTC. Amino acids: CASSYTGTETSGYTF.

This clonotype was detected many times. V usage is TRBV19 and J usage is TRBJ2-3; D is tentatively TRBD1 or TRBD2 (6 bases each). Germline V gene lookup returns CDR1 LNHDA and CDR2 SQIVND (reference sequence). This CDR3 contains 16 residues. V gave up 5 bases and J gave up 2 bases, with 17 bases separating them. CDR3 sequence (DNA): TGTGCCAGTAGTGTGGTGGGGGGCCGGAACACAGATACGCAGTATTTT. Residues: CASSVVGGRNTDTQYF.

Many counts were recorded for this clonotype. The chain uses TRBV10-3 and TRBJ2-7, with 9 nucleotides matching TRBD1. CDR1 is ENHRY and CDR2 is SYGVKD in the germline V gene. J was trimmed by 2 bases and V by 5 bases; bases with no gene match: 7. This CDR3 contains 15 residues. The CDR3 protein is CAISKTGGLTYEQYF. The CDR3 DNA sequence: TGTGCCATCAGTAAAACAGGGGGCCTGACCTACGAGCAGTACTTC.

Remarks on this clonotype: At one end, the junction sequence differs from germline, possibly due to a read error. The rearrangement uses TRBV10-1 and TRBJ1-5, with 11 bases fitting TRBD1. The CDR3 runs to 18 residues. Germline CDR1 WNHNN, CDR2 SYGVQD (reference sequence). The CDR3 here is CASTRMDRGHRGNQPRHF. CDR3 bases: TGCGCCAGCACCCGAATGGACAGGGGGCATCGTGGCAATCAACCCCGGCATTTT.

This clonotype was picked up many times. The chain links TRBV7-8 to TRBJ2-1, with D possibly TRBD1 on 5 matching bases. Germline V gene sequence: CDR1 SGHVS, CDR2 FQNEAQ. Trimming cost V 1 base and J 7 bases, with 17 bases left between them. CDR3 length: 16 residues. The CDR3 coding sequence is TGTGCCAGCAGCTTAGGGGGCGCTGCGGTCGGGAATGAGCAGTTCTTC. Its protein product is CASSLGGAAVGNEQFF.

There are many counts of this clonotype. The chain combines TRBV20-1 with TRBJ2-7; D unclear. From germline, CDR1 is DFQATT and CDR2 SNEGSKA (reference sequence). V lost 0 bases to trimming and J lost 3 bases, with 12 bases between them. This CDR3 spans 14 amino acids. Here the CDR3 reads CSARDHETVYEQYF. CDR3 in DNA: TGCAGTGCTAGAGATCACGAGACTGTCTACGAGCAGTACTTC.

In its sample, this clonotype was seen many times. The rearrangement uses TRBV12-3 or TRBV12-4 and TRBJ2-7; D is uncertain. V lost 3 bases and J lost 4, with 7 bases in between. The CDR3 consists of 12 residues. The CDR3 region is CASSFQNYEQYF. The CDR3 bases are TGTGCCAGCAGTTTCCAAAATTACGAGCAGTACTTC.

Notes on this clonotype: A much larger clonotype is one base distant, so this may be a read error. This chain uses TRBV19 with TRBJ1-2; 7 bases fit TRBD1. The CDR3 has 14 amino acids. V was pared by 8 bases and J by 4 bases, with 10 bases of the junction left unmatched. Germline V CDR1 and CDR2: LNHDA, SQIVND (reference sequence). The CDR3 sequence is CASGTPDRSYGYTF. The CDR3 DNA reads as TGTGCCAGTGGTACCCCGGACAGGAGCTATGGCTACACCTTC. Together with reference TRBV19 and TRBJ1-2, the CDR3 gives the full variable domain: DGGITQSPKYLFRKEGQNVTLSCEQNLNHDAMYWYRQDPGQGLRLIYYSQIVNDFQKGDIAEGYSVSREKKESFPLTVTSAQKNPTAFYLCASGTPDRSYGYTFGSGTRLTVV.

This clonotype was counted at least ten times. The chain couples TRBV4-1 to TRBJ1-2, with unresolved D. Deletions cut 3 bases from V and 6 bases from J, with 14 bases between. This CDR3 is built from 14 residues. Germline V gene data show CDR1 as MGHRA and CDR2 as YSYEKL. Here the CDR3 DNA reads TGCGCCAGCAGCCATTCAGGTCTTTCTGATGGCTACACCTTC. This translates into CASSHSGLSDGYTF.

The chain carries TRBV19 and TRBJ1-5; D is unclear. The germline V gene encodes CDR1 LNHDA and CDR2 SQIVND (reference sequence). Trimming removed 1 base at V and 5 bases at J, with 9 bases between. This CDR3 has 14 amino acids. CDR3 bases: TGTGCCAGTAGTATAGCGACTTCCCATCAGCCCCAGCATTTT. Translated: CASSIATSHQPQHF.

With regard to this clonotype: The junction does not match germline at one end; this may be a read error. The chain is built from TRBV5-1 and TRBJ2-3; 7 bases match TRBD1. The CDR3 extends over 16 amino acids. CDR1 is SGHRS and CDR2 is YFSETQ in the germline V gene. The CDR3 DNA is TGCGCCAGCAGCGTAGGGGGCGGAGCGATCACAGTTACGCAGTATTTT. As protein: CASSVGGGAITVTQYF.

In regard to this clonotype: The junction shows a germline mismatch at one end, possibly a read error. V is TRBV29-1 and J is TRBJ1-5; 7 bases match TRBD1. This CDR3 has 13 residues. Germline CDR1 reads SQVTM; CDR2 reads ANQGSEA. The CDR3 DNA follows: TGTAGCGTTCGCACAGGGGATTCCCAGCCCCAGCGTTTT. Translated: CSVRTGDSQPQRF.

This clonotype was counted at least ten times. This sequence joins TRBV15 and TRBJ2-7, with a tentative D call TRBD2 (6 bases). CDR1 LNHNV and CDR2 YYDKDF come from the germline V gene (reference sequence). This CDR3 comprises 17 residues. Trimming cost V 0 bases and J 1 base, with 16 bases left between them. The CDR3 DNA sequence: TGTGCCACCAGCAGAGATCGGGTTCGGCGGGAATCCTACGAGCAGTACTTC. Encoded protein: CATSRDRVRRESYEQYF.

Worth noting for this clonotype: A read error may produce the germline difference seen at one junction end. The CDR3 protein is CASSETTGLAGVSRRNEQLF. The CDR3 nucleotides are TGCGCCAGCAGTGAGACTACGGGGCTAGCGGGAGTGAGTCGTCGCAATGAGCAGCTCTTC. V and J are TRBV10-1 and TRBJ2-1, with 10 nucleotides matching TRBD2. The germline V gene has CDR1 WNHNN and CDR2 SYGVQD (reference sequence). The CDR3 spans 20 residues.